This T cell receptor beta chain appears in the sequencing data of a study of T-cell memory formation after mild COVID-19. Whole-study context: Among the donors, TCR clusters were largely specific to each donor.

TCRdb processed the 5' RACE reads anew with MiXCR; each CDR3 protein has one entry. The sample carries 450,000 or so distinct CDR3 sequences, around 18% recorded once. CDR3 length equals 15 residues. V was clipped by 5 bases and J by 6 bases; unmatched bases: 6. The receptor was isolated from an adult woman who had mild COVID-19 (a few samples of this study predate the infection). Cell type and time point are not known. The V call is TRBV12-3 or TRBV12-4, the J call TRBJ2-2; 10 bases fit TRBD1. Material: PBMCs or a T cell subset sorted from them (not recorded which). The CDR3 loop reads CASSLDRGGPGELFF. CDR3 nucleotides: TGTGCCAGCAGTCTGGACAGGGGGGGCCCCGGGGAGCTGTTTTTT.